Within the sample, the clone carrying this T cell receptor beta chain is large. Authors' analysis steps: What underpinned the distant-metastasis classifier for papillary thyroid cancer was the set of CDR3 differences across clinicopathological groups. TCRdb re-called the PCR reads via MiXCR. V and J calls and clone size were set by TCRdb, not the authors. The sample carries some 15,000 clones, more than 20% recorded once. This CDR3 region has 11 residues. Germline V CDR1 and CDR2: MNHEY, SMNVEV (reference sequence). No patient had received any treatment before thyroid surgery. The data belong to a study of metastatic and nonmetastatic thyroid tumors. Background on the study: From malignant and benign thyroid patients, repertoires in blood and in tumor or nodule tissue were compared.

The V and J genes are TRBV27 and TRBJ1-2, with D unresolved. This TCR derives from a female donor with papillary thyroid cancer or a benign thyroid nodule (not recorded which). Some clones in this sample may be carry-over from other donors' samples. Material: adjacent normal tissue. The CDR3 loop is CATRLGYGYTF. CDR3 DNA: TGTGCGACGCGTCTGGGCTATGGCTACACCTTC.